The source of this T cell receptor beta chain is a study of T cell responses to AZD1222 COVID-19 vaccine. Study information: Researchers grouped second doses given at about 4 or about 12 weeks into one pool.

The CDR3 is made up of 14 amino acids. Germline lookup yields CDR1 MDHEN and CDR2 SYDVKM. J gave up 4 bases and V 8 bases, and 8 bases lay outside the gene matches. The study, taken as a whole, reports: Among AZD1222 vaccinees, only six or seven were seropositive at baseline. Two AZD1222 doses significantly raised spike-specific TCR breadth and depth over controls. Unmutated variant regions are reportedly targeted by nearly half of spike-specific TCRs.

This clone has a handful of counts. Its antigen is unknown. The repertoire was sequenced with immunoSEQ multiplex PCR; TCRdb's copy has only in-frame clones and lacks some. The repertoire holds around 94,000 clones, with about four fifths as singletons. The V gene is TRBV28, the J gene TRBJ1-3; TRBD1 matches 7 bases. The source material was peripheral blood, sampled on day 0 of AZD1222 vaccination. This receptor was taken from an adult in good health. The CDR3 nucleotides are TGTGCCAGCGCTGATCGGGACAGCGGAAACACCATATATTTT. This codes for CASADRDSGNTIYF.